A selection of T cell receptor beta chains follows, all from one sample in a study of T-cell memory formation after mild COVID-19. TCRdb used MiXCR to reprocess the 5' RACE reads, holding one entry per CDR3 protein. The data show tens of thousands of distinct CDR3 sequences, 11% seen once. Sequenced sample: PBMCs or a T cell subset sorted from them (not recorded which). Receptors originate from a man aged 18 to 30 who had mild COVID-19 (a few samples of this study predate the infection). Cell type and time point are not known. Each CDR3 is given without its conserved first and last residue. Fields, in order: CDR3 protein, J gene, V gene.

cdr3_aa: ASRRYRDRSYSGANVLT; j_call: TRBJ2-6; v_call: TRBV7-2
cdr3_aa: SAGTTQLSYGYT; j_call: TRBJ1-2; v_call: TRBV20-1
cdr3_aa: ASSPGDSASTDTQY; j_call: TRBJ2-3; v_call: TRBV4-2
cdr3_aa: ASSLYQGAGEKLF; j_call: TRBJ1-4; v_call: TRBV28
cdr3_aa: ASSLNRAGNEQF; j_call: TRBJ2-1; v_call: TRBV5-1
cdr3_aa: ASRTAGANYGYT; j_call: TRBJ1-2; v_call: TRBV6-5
cdr3_aa: ASSPGGSEYNSPLH; j_call: TRBJ1-6; v_call: TRBV5-1
cdr3_aa: ASRAVSGGDTQY; j_call: TRBJ2-3; v_call: TRBV4-1
cdr3_aa: ASSVGFFLPHLGEETQY; j_call: TRBJ2-5; v_call: TRBV9
cdr3_aa: ASSEYDRGGYT; j_call: TRBJ1-2; v_call: TRBV6-5
cdr3_aa: ASRDQGNTEAF; j_call: TRBJ1-1; v_call: TRBV5-1
cdr3_aa: ASSSGQATDTQY; j_call: TRBJ2-3; v_call: TRBV7-7
cdr3_aa: ASSNNDREVVAGELF; j_call: TRBJ2-2; v_call: TRBV7-8
cdr3_aa: ASREGNTEAF; j_call: TRBJ1-1; v_call: TRBV12-3/TRBV12-4
cdr3_aa: SALPGGTLYNEQF; j_call: TRBJ2-1; v_call: TRBV20-1
cdr3_aa: ASSPANQPQH; j_call: TRBJ1-5; v_call: TRBV7-2